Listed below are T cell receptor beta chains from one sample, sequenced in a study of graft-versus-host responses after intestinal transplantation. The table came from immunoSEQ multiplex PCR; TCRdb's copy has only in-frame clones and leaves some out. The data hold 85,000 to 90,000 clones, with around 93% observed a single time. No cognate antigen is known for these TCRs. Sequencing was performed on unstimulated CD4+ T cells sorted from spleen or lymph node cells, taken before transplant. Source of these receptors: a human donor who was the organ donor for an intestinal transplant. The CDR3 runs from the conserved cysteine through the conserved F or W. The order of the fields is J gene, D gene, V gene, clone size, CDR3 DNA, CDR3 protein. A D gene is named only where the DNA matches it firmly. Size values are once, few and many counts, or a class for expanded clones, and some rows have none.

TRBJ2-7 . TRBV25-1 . TGTGCCAGCGAATCAATAATGGGCAGGGGGGTCTACGAGCAGTACTTC CASESIMGRGVYEQYF
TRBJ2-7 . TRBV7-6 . TGTGCCAGCAGCTCCTACCCTCCCCAGGGTAGCTCCTACGAGCAGTACTTC CASSSYPPQGSSYEQYF
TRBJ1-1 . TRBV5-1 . TGCGCCAGCAGCTTGAGGGAGGGCAGACGGACTGAAGCTTTCTTT CASSLREGRRTEAFF
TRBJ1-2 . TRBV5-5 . TGTGCCAGCAGCTTGGATCCGGGACTGAGCTATTATGGCTACACCTTC CASSLDPGLSYYGYTF
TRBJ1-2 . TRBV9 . TGTGCCAGCAGCGTAGTCTCGAAGACAGGCATTAACTATGGCTACACCTTC CASSVVSKTGINYGYTF
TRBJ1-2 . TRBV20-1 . TGCAGTGCTAGAGAGGGGCGGGGCTACACCTTC CSAREGRGYTF
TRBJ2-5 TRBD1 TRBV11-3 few TGTGCCAGCTCAGACAGGGTCCTCCAAGAGACCCAGTACTTC CASSDRVLQETQYF
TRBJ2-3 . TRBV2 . TGTGCCAGCAGTGGACAGTTCACAGATACGCAGTATTTT CASSGQFTDTQYF
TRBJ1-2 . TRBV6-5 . TGTGCCAGCAGTTACAGGGGGTATGGCTACACCTTC CASSYRGYGYTF
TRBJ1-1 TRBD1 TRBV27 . TGTGCCAGCAGTTCAAGGTCGGACAGGGGGTACCCTCTTGACACTGAAGCTTTCTTT CASSSRSDRGYPLDTEAFF
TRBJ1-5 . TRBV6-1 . TGTGCCAGCAGTGACAGAAATAGCAATCAGCCCCAGCATTTT CASSDRNSNQPQHF
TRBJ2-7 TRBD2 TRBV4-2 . TGTGCCAGCAGCCATTGGGGACTAGCGGGAGCGCAGGAGCAGTACTTC CASSHWGLAGAQEQYF
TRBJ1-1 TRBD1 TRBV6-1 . TGTGCCAGCAGTGACATAGGCAGGGGGCGGGCTGAAGCTTTCTTT CASSDIGRGRAEAFF
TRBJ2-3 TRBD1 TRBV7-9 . TGTGCCAGCAGCACATGGACAGGGCTCCCTAGCACAGATACGCAGTATTTT CASSTWTGLPSTDTQYF
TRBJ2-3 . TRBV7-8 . TGTGCCAGCAGCGTTACCGGGACAAACACAGATACGCAGTATTTT CASSVTGTNTDTQYF
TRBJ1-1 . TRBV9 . TGTGCCAGCAGCGTAGGAACAGGGAAAGCTTTCTTT CASSVGTGKAFF
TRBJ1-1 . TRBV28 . TGTGCCAGCAGTTCCTTGGGCGGGTGGGCTGAAGCTTTCTTT CASSSLGGWAEAFF
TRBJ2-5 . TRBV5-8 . TGTGCCAGCAGCTTGGAGCTAGCGCGGGGGACCCAGTACTTC CASSLELARGTQYF
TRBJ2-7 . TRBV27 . TGTGCCAGCAGTTTGGAGGGCCCTTACTACGAGCAGTACTTC CASSLEGPYYEQYF
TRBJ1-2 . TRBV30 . TGTGCCTGGGCGGGAAACTATGGCTACACCTTC CAWAGNYGYTF
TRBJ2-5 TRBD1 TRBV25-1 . TGTGCCAGCAGTGACAGGGGGCAAGAGACCCAGTACTTC CASSDRGQETQYF
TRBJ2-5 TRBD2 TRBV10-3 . TGTGCCATCAGTTCCGGTCTAGCGGGAGTACAAGAGACCCAGTACTTC CAISSGLAGVQETQYF
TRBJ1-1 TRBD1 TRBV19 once TGTGCCAGTAGCCCCCGTTGGACAGGGGGTATGAACACTGAAGCTTTCTTT CASSPRWTGGMNTEAFF